This T cell receptor (beta chain) was captured by sequencing in a study of CXCR3-negative and CXCR3-positive naive CD8 T cells. The CDR3 is 13 residues long. Germline CDR1 and CDR2: ENHRY and SYGVKD. Sorting was done in triplicate for each CD8+ T cell subset (300,000 cells each). A remark on this clonotype: No antigen is known for it.

Notes on the study in general: CXCR3-positive naive cells carried more hydrophobic TRB CDR3s than CXCR3-negative naive cells did.

UMI-labeled 5' RACE yielded the TRB cDNA libraries. TCRdb reprocessed the 5' RACE reads; each CDR3 protein has one entry and no DNA is given. This listing includes roughly 93,000 distinct CDR3 sequences. Sample: naive CXCR3+ CD8+ T cells from blood. Subset meaning: CD45RO-CCR7+CD27+CD95- naive CD8+ T cells expressing CXCR3 (TNR3+). This chain links TRBV10-3 with TRBJ1-1; TCRdb calls TRBD1, which cannot be checked without DNA. The receptor comes from a human donor in good health. Some clones in this sample may be carry-over from other donors' samples. CDR3 residues: CAISHDRGPEAFF.